These 23 T cell receptor beta chains share one sample of origin, sequenced in a study of naive and memory T cell subsets. Two oligonucleotides, mixed equimolar, formed the beta constant-region primer covering TRBC1 and TRBC2. Using its own MiXCR run on the UMI-ligation and nested PCR reads, TCRdb lists one record per CDR3 protein. The sample has about 35,000 distinct CDR3 sequences, 10% to 15% seen once. Source material: effector memory CD4+ T cells from blood. Regarding subset: effector memory, CD45RA- CD27-. All receptors derive from a human donor in good health.

This clonotype was observed a few times. The chain combines TRBV4-1 with TRBJ1-5; 9 bases match TRBD1. The CDR3 covers 16 residues. V lost 4 bases to trimming and J lost 3 bases; unmatched junction nucleotides: 7. The germline V gene encodes CDR1 MGHRA and CDR2 YSYEKL. The CDR3: CASSPTTGGLNQPQHF. The CDR3 DNA is TGCGCCAGCAGCCCGACGACAGGGGGACTCAATCAGCCCCAGCATTTT.

The table lists this clonotype with many counts. The rearrangement links TRBV2 to TRBJ2-2; D possibly corresponds to TRBD1 (6 bases). Germline CDR1 is SNHLY and CDR2 is FYNNEI. Trimming removed 7 bases from V and 0 bases from J, with 12 bases in between. The CDR3 totals 15 residues. Here the CDR3 reads CASTDSVANTGELFF. In DNA, the CDR3 is TGTGCCAGCACGGACAGTGTCGCGAACACCGGGGAGCTGTTTTTT.

This clonotype was seen ten or more times. This rearrangement joins TRBV20-1 to TRBJ2-5; D ambiguous. This CDR3 has 15 residues. V was cut by 3 bases and J by 1 base, with 15 bases left in between. CDR1 is DFQATT, CDR2 SNEGSKA, per germline (reference sequence). This CDR3 reads CSASFRSTGQETQYF. DNA of the CDR3: TGCAGTGCTAGTTTCCGGTCTACGGGCCAAGAGACCCAGTACTTC.

This clonotype was counted a few times. This sequence joins TRBV14 and TRBJ1-1; D call uncertain. Per the germline V gene, CDR1 is SGHDN and CDR2 is FVKESK. The CDR3 is 13 amino acids. Trimming pared 0 bases from V and 11 bases from J, leaving 13 bases between. Here the CDR3 DNA reads TGTGCCAGCAGCCAAGATCTTAGGTTGAACGCTTTCTTT. Encoded protein: CASSQDLRLNAFF.

V and J are TRBV7-2 and TRBJ2-7, with a weak D call TRBD1 (5 bases). V lost 4 bases and J lost 2, with 12 bases in between. CDR3 size: 14 residues. Germline V lookup: CDR1 SGHTA, CDR2 FQGNSA. The CDR3 sequence: CASSWRTNAYEQYF. The CDR3, as DNA: TGTGCCAGCAGCTGGCGGACAAACGCCTACGAGCAGTACTTC.

This clonotype appeared many times. The chain has TRBV20-1 and TRBJ2-7, with a weak D call TRBD1 (7 bases). Trimming pared 5 bases from V and 7 bases from J, leaving 21 bases between. This CDR3 contains 14 residues. Germline V gives CDR1 DFQATT, CDR2 SNEGSKA (reference sequence). The CDR3 loop is CSAAQGGPGGEQYF. The CDR3 DNA follows: TGCAGTGCTGCCCAGGGGGGCCCGGGTGGAGAGCAGTACTTC.

The genes are TRBV9 and TRBJ1-5; maybe TRBD1 (6 bases). The CDR3 consists of 16 residues. The germline V gene has CDR1 SGDLS and CDR2 YYNGEE. Between the trimmed V and J ends, which lost 5 bases and 0 bases, there was a span of 15 bases. The CDR3 sequence is CASRETQGYSNQPQHF. CDR3 DNA: TGTGCCAGCAGGGAAACTCAGGGGTATAGCAATCAGCCCCAGCATTTT.

In its sample, this clonotype was seen many times. The rearrangement uses TRBV20-1 and TRBJ2-3, with D possibly matching TRBD1 (6 bases). This CDR3 is built from 18 residues. Germline loops: CDR1 DFQATT, CDR2 SNEGSKA (reference sequence). V dropped 5 bases and J dropped 0 bases, with 24 bases sitting between them. CDR3: CSAPIGGTGLASTDTQYF. The CDR3 DNA follows: TGCAGTGCTCCGATAGGGGGAACGGGATTGGCTAGCACAGATACGCAGTATTTT.

This clonotype was seen repeatedly, ten times or more. This chain uses TRBV20-1 with TRBJ2-5; 8 bases line up with TRBD2. This CDR3 is 15 amino acids long. Germline lookup yields CDR1 DFQATT and CDR2 SNEGSKA (reference sequence). The V segment lost 0 bases and the J segment 5 bases; nucleotides outside the gene matches: 8. The CDR3 loop reads CSARDFTSGLETQYF. DNA for the CDR3: TGCAGTGCTAGAGATTTCACTAGCGGATTGGAGACCCAGTACTTC.

The gene calls are TRBV4-3 and TRBJ1-4, with D possibly matching TRBD1 (5 bases). CDR3 length: 15 amino acids. Germline V lookup: CDR1 LGHNA, CDR2 YSLEER. V lost 0 bases and J 7 bases, leaving 12 bases between the germline ends. The CDR3 protein is CASSQDRGDGEKLFF. CDR3 nucleotides: TGCGCCAGCAGCCAAGATAGAGGGGATGGTGAAAAACTGTTTTTT.

CDR3 amino acids: CASGIRSGKYQETQYF. The CDR3 DNA reads TGTGCCAGCGGGATTCGTAGCGGGAAGTACCAAGAGACCCAGTACTTC. The chain combines TRBV25-1 with TRBJ2-5, with TRBD2 matching 8 bases. V gave up 8 bases and J gave up 0 bases; unmatched junction bases: 11. Germline V gene data show CDR1 as MGHDK and CDR2 as SYGVNS. The CDR3 sequence is 16 residues long.

A few counts support this clonotype. The gene calls are TRBV20-1 and TRBJ1-1; 8 bases are a match to TRBD1. The CDR3 length is 14 residues. Germline CDR1 is DFQATT and CDR2 is SNEGSKA (reference sequence). The trim removed 1 base at V and 7 bases at J, leaving 8 bases unmatched. CDR3 nucleotides: TGCAGTGCTAGAGCAACCTCCGGGACAGGTGAAGCTTTCTTT. It is translated as CSARATSGTGEAFF.

With respect to this clonotype: This may be a read error: a much more frequent sequence differs by one nucleotide. The rearrangement uses TRBV10-3 and TRBJ2-2, with no clear D. Germline values: CDR1 ENHRY, CDR2 SYGVKD. The CDR3 has 15 amino acids. V dropped 2 bases and J dropped 0 bases, with 7 bases sitting between them. This CDR3 reads CAISETNANTGELFF. The CDR3 DNA reads TGTGCCATCAGTGAGACCAATGCGAACACCGGGGAGCTGTTTTTT.

The rearrangement joins TRBV10-3 to TRBJ2-1; D uncertain. V was cut by 5 bases and J by 3 bases, with 11 bases left in between. This CDR3 comprises 14 residues. The germline V gene has CDR1 ENHRY and CDR2 SYGVKD. The CDR3 sequence is CAISKDGYYNEQFF. In nucleotides, the CDR3 is TGTGCCATCAGTAAGGACGGGTACTACAATGAGCAGTTCTTC.

This rearrangement joins TRBV19 to TRBJ2-1; TRBD1 agrees at 7 bases. Germline assignment: CDR1 LNHDA and CDR2 SQIVND (reference sequence). The V segment lost 8 bases and the J segment 4 bases; nucleotides outside the gene matches: 5. This CDR3 is built from 13 residues. Here the CDR3 DNA reads TGTGCCAGTTCGGGACAGTTATACAATGAGCAGTTCTTC. This translates into CASSGQLYNEQFF.

In its sample, this clonotype was seen a few times. The chain joins TRBV10-3 to TRBJ2-3, with D tentatively TRBD2 (6 bases). Deletions cut 6 bases from V and 0 bases from J, with 13 bases between. CDR1 is ENHRY, CDR2 SYGVKD, per germline. This CDR3 spans 15 amino acids. For the CDR3, the DNA is TGTGCCATCAGAGCGTTGGCGGGAAGCACAGATACGCAGTATTTT. Its protein product is CAIRALAGSTDTQYF.

This clonotype is medium-sized by share. The gene calls are TRBV5-1 and TRBJ2-3; 10 nucleotides line up with TRBD1. This CDR3 has 14 amino acids. The germline V gene has CDR1 SGHRS and CDR2 YFSETQ. Trimming took 0 bases from V and 6 from J; bases not matched to a gene: 1. The CDR3: CASSLGQGADTQYF. As DNA, the CDR3 is TGCGCCAGCAGCTTGGGACAGGGGGCCGATACGCAGTATTTT. The full variable domain, completed using reference TRBV5-1 and TRBJ2-3, is KAGVTQTPRYLIKTRGQQVTLSCSPISGHRSVSWYQQTPGQGLQFLFEYFSETQRNKGNFPGRFSGRQFSNSRSEMNVSTLELGDSALYLCASSLGQGADTQYFGPGTRLTVL.

This clonotype was picked up many times. This chain links TRBV27 with TRBJ2-7; D is ambiguous. Trimming shortened V by 3 bases and J by 7 bases, and 13 bases separated the two germline ends. CDR3 length equals 13 residues. From germline, CDR1 is MNHEY and CDR2 SMNVEV (reference sequence). In DNA form, the CDR3 reads TGTGCCAGCAGTTTTTTGGCTTCCGGAGAGCAGTACTTC. This translates into CASSFLASGEQYF.

This clonotype was seen only a few times. The chain has TRBV5-1 and TRBJ2-2; D not certain. Trimming left V 4 bases short and J 5 bases short, with 12 bases between. CDR1 and CDR2 (germline): SGHRS, YFSETQ. The CDR3 consists of 14 residues. Here the CDR3 reads CASSRTVGTGELFF. The CDR3 DNA follows: TGCGCCAGCAGCAGGACCGTTGGAACCGGGGAGCTGTTTTTT.

This clonotype was recorded a few times. The rearrangement links TRBV14 to TRBJ2-7; a possible D gene is TRBD2 (5 bases). The CDR3 loop spans 16 amino acids. Trimming took off 5 bases at V and 2 bases at J, with 19 bases between the two ends. The V gene's germline CDR1 is SGHDN and CDR2 FVKESK. The CDR3 region has the DNA TGTGCCAGCAGCTTATCCGGACTTCTATCCACCTACGAGCAGTACTTC. Amino acid sequence: CASSLSGLLSTYEQYF.

This clonotype showed up just a few times. The chain has TRBV7-3 and TRBJ2-3, with D uncertain. V was shortened by 3 bases and J by 3 bases, with 10 bases between the two germline ends. Germline V gives CDR1 SGHTA, CDR2 FQGTGA. CDR3 length: 14 residues. The chain's CDR3 is CASSFDGVTDTQYF. Here the CDR3 DNA reads TGTGCCAGCAGCTTCGACGGCGTAACAGATACGCAGTATTTT. The whole variable domain, remainder taken from reference TRBV7-3 and TRBJ2-3, is GAGVSQTPSNKVTEKGKYVELRCDPISGHTALYWYRQSLGQGPEFLIYFQGTGAADDSGLPNDRFFAVRPEGSVSTLKIQRTERGDSAVYLCASSFDGVTDTQYFGPGTRLTVL.

This clonotype was recorded many times. The CDR3 coding sequence is TGTGCCAGCAGCTCAGGAAGGAAAGAGACCCAGTACTTC. As protein: CASSSGRKETQYF. The chain employs TRBV7-2 and TRBJ2-5; D is unresolved. Trimming shortened V by 4 bases and J by 3 bases, and 9 bases separated the two germline ends. The CDR3 extends over 13 amino acids. Germline CDR1 reads SGHTA; CDR2 reads FQGNSA.

This clonotype was detected ten times or more. The rearrangement uses TRBV12-3 or TRBV12-4 and TRBJ2-3; D is unclear. Trimming removed 8 bases at V and 4 bases at J, with 13 bases between. The CDR3 consists of 13 residues. The CDR3 nucleotides read TGTGCCAGCCTAATTACCCAGGCAGATACGCAGTATTTT. This codes for CASLITQADTQYF.